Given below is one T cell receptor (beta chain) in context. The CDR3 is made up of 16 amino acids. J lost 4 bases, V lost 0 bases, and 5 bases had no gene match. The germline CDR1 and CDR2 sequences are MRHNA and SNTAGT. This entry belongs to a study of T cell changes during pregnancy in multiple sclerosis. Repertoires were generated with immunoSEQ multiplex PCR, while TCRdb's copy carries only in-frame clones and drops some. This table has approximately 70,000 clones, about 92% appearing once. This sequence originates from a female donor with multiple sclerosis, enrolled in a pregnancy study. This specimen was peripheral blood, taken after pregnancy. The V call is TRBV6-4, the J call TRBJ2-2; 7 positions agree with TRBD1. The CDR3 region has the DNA TGTGCCAGCAGTGACTCGGCAGGGGACAGCACCGGGGAGCTGTTTTTT. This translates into CASSDSAGDSTGELFF.